The clone carrying this T cell receptor beta chain occurred a few times. Its antigen remains unidentified. This sample was included in a study of T cell repertoires in cytomegalovirus infection. Whole-study findings and limits: Ex vivo responses were dominated by HLA-C-restricted CMV-specific TCR beta clonotypes.

Germline values: CDR1 SGHAT, CDR2 FQNNGV. CDR3 size: 13 residues. Trimming shortened V by 3 bases and J by 8 bases, and 13 bases separated the two germline ends. TCRdb reprocessed the reads with MiXCR, giving one entry per CDR3 protein. Of roughly 87,000 distinct CDR3 sequences listed, approximately 32% were seen once; the top ten hold roughly 70%. The chain links TRBV11-2 to TRBJ1-2, with D uncertain. Here the sequenced sample was CD8+ T cells from cultured PBMCs, taken from culture after CMV antigen stimulation. The sequence was collected from a human donor in good health (CMV status not recorded). Some clones in this sample may be carry-over from other donors' samples. CDR3 coding DNA: TGTGCCAGCAGCTTGGACGGGGTCGGGGGCTACACCTTC. Translating gives CASSLDGVGGYTF.